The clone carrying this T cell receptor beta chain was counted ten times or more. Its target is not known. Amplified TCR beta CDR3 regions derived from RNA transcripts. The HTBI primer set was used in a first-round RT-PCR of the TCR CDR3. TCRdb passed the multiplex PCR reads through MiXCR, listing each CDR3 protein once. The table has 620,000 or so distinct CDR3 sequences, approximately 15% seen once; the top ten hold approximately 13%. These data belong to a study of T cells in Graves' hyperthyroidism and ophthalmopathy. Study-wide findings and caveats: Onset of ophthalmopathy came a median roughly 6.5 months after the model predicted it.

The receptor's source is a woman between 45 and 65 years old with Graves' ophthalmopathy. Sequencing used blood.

CDR3 protein: CASSPGQFYGYTF. CDR3 DNA: TGTGCCAGCAGCCCGGGACAATTCTATGGCTACACCTTC. The chain joins TRBV7-2 to TRBJ1-2; tentatively, D is TRBD1 (6 bases). The CDR3 has 13 amino acids. V lost 5 bases, J lost 4 bases, and 11 bases lay in between. Germline V gene lookup returns CDR1 SGHTA and CDR2 FQGNSA.